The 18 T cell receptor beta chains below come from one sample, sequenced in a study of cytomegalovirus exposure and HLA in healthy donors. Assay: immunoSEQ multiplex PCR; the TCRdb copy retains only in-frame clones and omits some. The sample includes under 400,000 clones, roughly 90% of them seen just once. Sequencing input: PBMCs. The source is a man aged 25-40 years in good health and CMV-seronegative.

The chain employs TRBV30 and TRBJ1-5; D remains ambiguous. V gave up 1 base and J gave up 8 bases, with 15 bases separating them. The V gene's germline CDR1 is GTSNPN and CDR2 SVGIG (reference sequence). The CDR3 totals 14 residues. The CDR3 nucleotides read TGTGCCTGGAGTGAAGTGGGCCCTCCCGAGCCCCAGCATTTT. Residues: CAWSEVGPPEPQHF.

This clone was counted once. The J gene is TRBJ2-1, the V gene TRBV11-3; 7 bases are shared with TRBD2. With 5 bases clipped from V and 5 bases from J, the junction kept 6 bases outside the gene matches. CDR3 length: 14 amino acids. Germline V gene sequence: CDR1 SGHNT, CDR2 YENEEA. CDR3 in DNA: TGTGCCAGCAGCCTGAGCGGGGCCAACAATGAGCAGTTCTTC. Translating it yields CASSLSGANNEQFF.

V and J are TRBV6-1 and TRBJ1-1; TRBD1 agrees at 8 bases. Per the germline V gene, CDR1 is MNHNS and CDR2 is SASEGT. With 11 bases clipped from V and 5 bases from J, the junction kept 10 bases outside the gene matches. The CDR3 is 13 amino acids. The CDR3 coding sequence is TGTGCCGGCAAGAGGACAGGGCGGACTGAAGCTTTCTTT. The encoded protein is CAGKRTGRTEAFF.

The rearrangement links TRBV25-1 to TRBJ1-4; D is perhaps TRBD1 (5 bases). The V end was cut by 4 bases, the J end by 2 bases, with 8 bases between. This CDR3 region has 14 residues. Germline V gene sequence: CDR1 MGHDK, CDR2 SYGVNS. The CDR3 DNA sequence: TGTGCCAGCAGTGCCAGGGTTACTAATGAAAAACTGTTTTTT. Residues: CASSARVTNEKLFF.

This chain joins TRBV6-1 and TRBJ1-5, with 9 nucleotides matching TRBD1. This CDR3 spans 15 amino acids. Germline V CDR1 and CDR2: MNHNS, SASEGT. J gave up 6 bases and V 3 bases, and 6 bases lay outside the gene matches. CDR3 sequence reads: CASSDLGQGIQPQHF. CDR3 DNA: TGTGCCAGCAGTGATTTGGGACAGGGAATTCAGCCCCAGCATTTT.

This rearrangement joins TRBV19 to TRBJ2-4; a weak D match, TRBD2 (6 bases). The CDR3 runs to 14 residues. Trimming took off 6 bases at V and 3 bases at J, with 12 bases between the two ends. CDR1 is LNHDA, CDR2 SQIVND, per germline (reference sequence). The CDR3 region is CASRVAGRKNIQYF. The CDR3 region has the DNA TGTGCCAGTAGGGTGGCGGGACGCAAAAACATTCAGTACTTC.

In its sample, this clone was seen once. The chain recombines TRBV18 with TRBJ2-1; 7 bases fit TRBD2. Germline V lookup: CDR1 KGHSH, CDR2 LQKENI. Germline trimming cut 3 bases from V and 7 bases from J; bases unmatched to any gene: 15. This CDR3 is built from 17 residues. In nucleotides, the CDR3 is TGTGCCAGCTCACCTACCCAGCGGGGTCCCGAGGGTAATGAGCAGTTCTTC. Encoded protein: CASSPTQRGPEGNEQFF.

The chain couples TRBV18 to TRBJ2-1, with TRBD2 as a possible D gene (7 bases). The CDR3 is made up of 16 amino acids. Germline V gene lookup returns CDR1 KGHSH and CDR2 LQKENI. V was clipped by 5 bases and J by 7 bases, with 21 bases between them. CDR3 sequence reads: CASSSRLQGGVNEQFF. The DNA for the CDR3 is TGTGCCAGCTCATCCCGGTTACAGGGAGGGGTAAATGAGCAGTTCTTC.

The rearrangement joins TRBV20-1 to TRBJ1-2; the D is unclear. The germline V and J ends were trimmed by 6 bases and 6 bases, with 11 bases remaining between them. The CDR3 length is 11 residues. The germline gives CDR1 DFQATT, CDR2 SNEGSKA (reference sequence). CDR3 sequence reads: CSAPEEDGYTF. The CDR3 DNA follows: TGCAGTGCCCCTGAGGAGGATGGCTACACCTTC.

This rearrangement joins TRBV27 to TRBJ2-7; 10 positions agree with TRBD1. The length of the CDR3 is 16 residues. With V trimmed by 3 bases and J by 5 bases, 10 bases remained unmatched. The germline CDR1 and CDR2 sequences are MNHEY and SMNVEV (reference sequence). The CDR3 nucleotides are TGTGCCAGCAGTTTCGTCTCCGGGACAGGGGTCCACGAGCAGTACTTC. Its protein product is CASSFVSGTGVHEQYF.

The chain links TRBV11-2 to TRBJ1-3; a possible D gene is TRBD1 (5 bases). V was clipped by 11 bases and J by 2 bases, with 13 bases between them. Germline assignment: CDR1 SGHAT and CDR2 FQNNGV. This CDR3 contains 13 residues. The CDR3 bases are TGTGCCTCGCAGGGACTGGCTGGAAACACCATATATTTT. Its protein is CASQGLAGNTIYF. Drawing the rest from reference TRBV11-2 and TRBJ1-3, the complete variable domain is EAGVAQSPRYKIIEKRQSVAFWCNPISGHATLYWYQQILGQGPKLLIQFQNNGVVDDSQLPKDRFSAERLKGVDSTLKIQPAKLEDSAVYLCASQGLAGNTIYFGEGSWLTVV.

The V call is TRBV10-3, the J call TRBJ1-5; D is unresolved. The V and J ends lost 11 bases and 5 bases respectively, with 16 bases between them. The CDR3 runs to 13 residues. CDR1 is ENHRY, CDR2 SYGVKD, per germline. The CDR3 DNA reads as TGTGCCTTAGCCCGTGGGGAGGATCAGCCCCAGCATTTT. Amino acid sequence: CALARGEDQPQHF.

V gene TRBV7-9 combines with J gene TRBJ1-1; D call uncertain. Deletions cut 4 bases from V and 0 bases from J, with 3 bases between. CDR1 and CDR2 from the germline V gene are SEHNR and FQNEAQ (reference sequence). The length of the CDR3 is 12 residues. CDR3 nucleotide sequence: TGTGCCAGCAGCTCAGTGAACACTGAAGCTTTCTTT. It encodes CASSSVNTEAFF.

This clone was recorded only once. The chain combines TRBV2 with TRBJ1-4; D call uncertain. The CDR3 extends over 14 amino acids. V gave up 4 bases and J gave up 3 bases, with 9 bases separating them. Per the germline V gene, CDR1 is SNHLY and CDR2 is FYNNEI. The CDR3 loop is CASSVPVSNEKLFF. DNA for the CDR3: TGTGCCAGCAGTGTCCCAGTATCTAATGAAAAACTGTTTTTT.

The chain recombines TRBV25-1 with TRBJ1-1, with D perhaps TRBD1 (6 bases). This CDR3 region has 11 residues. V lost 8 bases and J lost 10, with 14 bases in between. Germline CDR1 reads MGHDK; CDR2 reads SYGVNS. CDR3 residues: CASLEGVGAFF. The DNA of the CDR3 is TGTGCCAGCCTCGAGGGGGTTGGAGCTTTCTTT.

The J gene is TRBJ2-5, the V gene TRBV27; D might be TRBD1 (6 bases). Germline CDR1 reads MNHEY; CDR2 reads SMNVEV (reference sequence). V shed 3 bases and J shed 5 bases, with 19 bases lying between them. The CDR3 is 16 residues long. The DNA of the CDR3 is TGTGCCAGCAGTTTCACCCCAAACAGGGTACGGGAGACCCAGTACTTC. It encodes CASSFTPNRVRETQYF.

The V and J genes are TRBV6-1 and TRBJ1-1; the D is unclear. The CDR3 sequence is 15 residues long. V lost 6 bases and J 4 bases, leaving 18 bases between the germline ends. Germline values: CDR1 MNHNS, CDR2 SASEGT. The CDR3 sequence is CASRGMRVGGTEAFF. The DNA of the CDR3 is TGTGCCAGCAGAGGTATGAGGGTTGGCGGCACTGAAGCTTTCTTT.

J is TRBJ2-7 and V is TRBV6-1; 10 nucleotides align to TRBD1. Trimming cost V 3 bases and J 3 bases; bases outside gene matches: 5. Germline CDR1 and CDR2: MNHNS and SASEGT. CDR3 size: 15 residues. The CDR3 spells CASSEIRTGGYEQYF. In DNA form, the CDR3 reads TGTGCCAGCAGTGAGATACGGACAGGGGGCTACGAGCAGTACTTC.